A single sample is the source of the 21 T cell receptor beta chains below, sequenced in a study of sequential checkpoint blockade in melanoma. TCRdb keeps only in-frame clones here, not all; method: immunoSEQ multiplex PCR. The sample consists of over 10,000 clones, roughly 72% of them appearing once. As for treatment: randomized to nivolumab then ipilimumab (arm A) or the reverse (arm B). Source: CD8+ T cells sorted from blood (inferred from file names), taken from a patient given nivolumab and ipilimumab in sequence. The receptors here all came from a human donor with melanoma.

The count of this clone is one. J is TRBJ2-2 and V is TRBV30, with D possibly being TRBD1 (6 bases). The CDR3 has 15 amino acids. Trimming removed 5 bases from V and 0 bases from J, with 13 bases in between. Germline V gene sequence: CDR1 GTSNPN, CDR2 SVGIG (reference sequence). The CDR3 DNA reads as TGTGCCTGGGAAGAGGGACACTCGAACACCGGGGAGCTGTTTTTT. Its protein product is CAWEEGHSNTGELFF.

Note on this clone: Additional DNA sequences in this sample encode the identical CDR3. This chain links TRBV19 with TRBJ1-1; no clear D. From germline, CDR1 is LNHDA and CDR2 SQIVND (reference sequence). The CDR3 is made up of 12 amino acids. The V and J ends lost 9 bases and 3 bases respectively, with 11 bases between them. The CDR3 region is CASRWGDTEAFF. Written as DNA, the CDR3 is TGTGCCAGCCGGTGGGGAGACACTGAAGCTTTCTTT.

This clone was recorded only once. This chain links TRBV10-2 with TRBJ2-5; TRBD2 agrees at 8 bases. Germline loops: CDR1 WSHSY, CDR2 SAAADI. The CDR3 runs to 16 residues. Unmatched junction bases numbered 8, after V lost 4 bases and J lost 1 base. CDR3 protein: CASSVGTRRFQETQYF. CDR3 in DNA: TGCGCCAGCAGTGTAGGGACTAGGAGATTCCAAGAGACCCAGTACTTC.

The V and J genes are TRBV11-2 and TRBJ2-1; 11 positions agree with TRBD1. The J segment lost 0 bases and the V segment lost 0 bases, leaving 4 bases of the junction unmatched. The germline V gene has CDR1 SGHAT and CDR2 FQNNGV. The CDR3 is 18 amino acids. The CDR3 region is CASSLEWDRGGSYNEQFF. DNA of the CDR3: TGTGCCAGCAGCTTAGAATGGGACAGGGGGGGCTCCTACAATGAGCAGTTCTTC.

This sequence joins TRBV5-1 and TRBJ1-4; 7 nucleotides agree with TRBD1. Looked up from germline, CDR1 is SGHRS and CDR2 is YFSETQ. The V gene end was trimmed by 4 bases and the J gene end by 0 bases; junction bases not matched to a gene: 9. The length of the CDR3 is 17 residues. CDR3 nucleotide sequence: TGCGCCAGCAGCCCCGGGACAGTACAAACAACTAATGAAAAACTGTTTTTT. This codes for CASSPGTVQTTNEKLFF.

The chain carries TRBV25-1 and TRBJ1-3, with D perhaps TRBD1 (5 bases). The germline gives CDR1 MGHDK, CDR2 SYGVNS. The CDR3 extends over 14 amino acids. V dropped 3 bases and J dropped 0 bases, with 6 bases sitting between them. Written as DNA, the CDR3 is TGTGCCAGCAGTGACCAGGGCTCTGGAAACACCATATATTTT. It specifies CASSDQGSGNTIYF.

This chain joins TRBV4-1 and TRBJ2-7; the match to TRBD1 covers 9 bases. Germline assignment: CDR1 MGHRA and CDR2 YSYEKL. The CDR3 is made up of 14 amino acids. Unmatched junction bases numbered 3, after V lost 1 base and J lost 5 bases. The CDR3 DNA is TGCGCCAGCAGCCAAGTTACAGGGGGCCACGAGCAGTACTTC. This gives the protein CASSQVTGGHEQYF.

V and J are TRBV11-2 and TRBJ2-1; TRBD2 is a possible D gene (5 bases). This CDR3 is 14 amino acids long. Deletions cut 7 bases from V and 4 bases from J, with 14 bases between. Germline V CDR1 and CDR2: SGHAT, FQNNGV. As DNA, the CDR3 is TGTGCCAGCACCGCGGGCCCTGATTACAATGAGCAGTTCTTC. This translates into CASTAGPDYNEQFF.

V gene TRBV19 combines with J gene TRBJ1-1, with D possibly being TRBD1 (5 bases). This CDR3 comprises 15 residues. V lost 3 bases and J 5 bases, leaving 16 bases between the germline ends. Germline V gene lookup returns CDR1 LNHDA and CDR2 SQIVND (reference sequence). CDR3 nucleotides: TGTGCCAGTAGTATGGAAGGGGCGTTAGGGACTGAAGCTTTCTTT. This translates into CASSMEGALGTEAFF.

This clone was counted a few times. The CDR3 sequence: CASSAAGQGDAGYTF. DNA for the CDR3: TGTGCCAGCAGCGCTGCGGGACAGGGGGACGCTGGCTACACCTTC. The chain recombines TRBV7-9 with TRBJ1-2; 11 bases agree with TRBD1. Germline CDR1 is SEHNR and CDR2 is FQNEAQ (reference sequence). J lost 7 bases, V lost 5 bases, and 9 bases had no gene match. The CDR3 runs 15 residues. Complete variable domain (other parts from reference TRBV7-9 and TRBJ1-2): DTGVSQNPRHKITKRGQNVTFRCDPISEHNRLYWYRQTLGQGPEFLTYFQNEAQLEKSRLLSDRFSAERPKGSFSTLEIQRTEQGDSAMYLCASSAAGQGDAGYTFGSGTRLTVV.

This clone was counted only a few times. CDR3: CASSTGKVYEQYV. CDR3 bases: TGTGCCAGCAGCACAGGGAAGGTCTACGAGCAGTACGTC. The genes are TRBV5-5 and TRBJ2-7; maybe TRBD1 (6 bases). The CDR3 covers 13 residues. Germline values: CDR1 SGHKS, CDR2 YYEKEE (reference sequence). V lost 4 bases and J 3 bases, leaving 11 bases between the germline ends.

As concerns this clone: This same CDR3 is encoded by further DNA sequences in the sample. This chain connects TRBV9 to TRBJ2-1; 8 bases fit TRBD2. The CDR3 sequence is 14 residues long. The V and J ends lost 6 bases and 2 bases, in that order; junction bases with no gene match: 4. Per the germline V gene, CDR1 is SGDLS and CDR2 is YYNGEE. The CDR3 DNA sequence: TGTGCCAGCACCGGGGGGGGGACCTACAATGAGCAGTTCTTC. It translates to CASTGGGTYNEQFF.

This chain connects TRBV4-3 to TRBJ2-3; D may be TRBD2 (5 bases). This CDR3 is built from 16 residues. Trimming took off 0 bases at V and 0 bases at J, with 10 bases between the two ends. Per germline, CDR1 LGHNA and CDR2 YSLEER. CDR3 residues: CASSQESGTSTDTQYF. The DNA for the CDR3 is TGCGCCAGCAGCCAAGAAAGCGGTACTAGCACAGATACGCAGTATTTT.

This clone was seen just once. The CDR3 sequence: CSVGWERGGTSTDTQYF. The CDR3 nucleotides are TGCAGCGTTGGTTGGGAGCGGGGGGGCACTAGCACAGATACGCAGTATTTT. This chain links TRBV29-1 with TRBJ2-3; TRBD2 matches 10 bases. From germline, CDR1 is SQVTM and CDR2 ANQGSEA. The CDR3 spans 17 residues. Trimming cost V 4 bases and J 0 bases; bases outside gene matches: 10.

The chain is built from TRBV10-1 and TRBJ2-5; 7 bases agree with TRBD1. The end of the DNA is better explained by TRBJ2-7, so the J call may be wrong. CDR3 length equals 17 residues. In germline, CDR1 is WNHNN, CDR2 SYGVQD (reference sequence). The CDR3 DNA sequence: TGCGCCAGCAGTCCGGGACAGATTCTCCGAAGCTCCTACGAGCAGTACTTC. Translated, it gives CASSPGQILRSSYEQYF.

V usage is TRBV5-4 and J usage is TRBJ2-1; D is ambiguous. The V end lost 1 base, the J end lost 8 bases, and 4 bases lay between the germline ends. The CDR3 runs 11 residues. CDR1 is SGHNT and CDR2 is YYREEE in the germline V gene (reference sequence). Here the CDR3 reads CASSLTDEQFF. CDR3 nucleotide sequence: TGTGCCAGCAGCTTGACGGATGAGCAGTTCTTC.

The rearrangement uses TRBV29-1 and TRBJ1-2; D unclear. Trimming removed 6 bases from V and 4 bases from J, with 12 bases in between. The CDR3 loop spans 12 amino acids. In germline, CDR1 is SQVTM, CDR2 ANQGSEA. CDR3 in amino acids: CSVPKSPYGYTF. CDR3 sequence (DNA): TGCAGCGTCCCGAAGAGCCCCTATGGCTACACCTTC. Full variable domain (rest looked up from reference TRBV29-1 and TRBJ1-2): SAVISQKPSRDICQRGTSLTIQCQVDSQVTMMFWYRQQPGQSLTLIATANQGSEATYESGFVIDKFPISRPNLTFSTLTVSNMSPEDSSIYLCSVPKSPYGYTFGSGTRLTVV.

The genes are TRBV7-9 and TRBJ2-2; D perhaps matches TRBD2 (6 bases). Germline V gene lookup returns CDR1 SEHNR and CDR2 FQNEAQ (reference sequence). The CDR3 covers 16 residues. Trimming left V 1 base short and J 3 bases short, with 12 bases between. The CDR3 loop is CASSLGGGGHTGELFF. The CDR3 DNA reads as TGTGCCAGCAGCTTAGGTGGGGGAGGCCACACCGGGGAGCTGTTTTTT.

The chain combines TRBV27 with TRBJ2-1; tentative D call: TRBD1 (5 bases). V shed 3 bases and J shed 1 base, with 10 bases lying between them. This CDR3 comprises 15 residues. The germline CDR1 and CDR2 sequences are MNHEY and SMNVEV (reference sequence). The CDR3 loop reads CASSFWGGSYNEQFF. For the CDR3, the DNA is TGTGCCAGCAGTTTTTGGGGCGGATCCTACAATGAGCAGTTCTTC.

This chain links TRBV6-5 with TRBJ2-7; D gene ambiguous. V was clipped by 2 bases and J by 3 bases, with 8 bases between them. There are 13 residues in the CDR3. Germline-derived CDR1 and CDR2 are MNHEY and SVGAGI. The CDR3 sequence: CASSYNSGYEQYV. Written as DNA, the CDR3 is TGTGCCAGCAGTTACAACAGTGGCTACGAGCAGTACGTC.

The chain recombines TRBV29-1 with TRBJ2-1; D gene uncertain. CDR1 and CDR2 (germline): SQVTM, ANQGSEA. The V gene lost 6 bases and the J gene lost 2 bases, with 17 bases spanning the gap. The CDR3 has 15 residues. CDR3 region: CSVPNKLQTYNEQFF. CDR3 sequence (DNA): TGCAGCGTCCCTAATAAGCTACAGACCTACAATGAGCAGTTCTTC.